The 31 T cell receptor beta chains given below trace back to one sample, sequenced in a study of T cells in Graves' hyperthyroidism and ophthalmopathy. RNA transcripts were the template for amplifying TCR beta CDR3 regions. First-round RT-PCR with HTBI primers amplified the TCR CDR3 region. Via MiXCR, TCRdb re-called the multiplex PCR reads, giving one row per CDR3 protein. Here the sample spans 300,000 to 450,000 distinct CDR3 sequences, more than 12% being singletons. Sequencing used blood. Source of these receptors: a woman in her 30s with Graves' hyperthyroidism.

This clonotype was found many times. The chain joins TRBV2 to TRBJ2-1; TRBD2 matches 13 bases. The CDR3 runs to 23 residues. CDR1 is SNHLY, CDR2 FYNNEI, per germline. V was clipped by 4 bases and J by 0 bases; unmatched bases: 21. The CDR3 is CASSAPSRTGTSGVPVSYNEQFF. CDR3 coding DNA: TGTGCCAGCAGTGCTCCCAGTCGAACCGGGACTAGCGGGGTCCCCGTCTCCTACAATGAGCAGTTCTTC.

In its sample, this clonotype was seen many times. This CDR3 reads CASSSGLAGLSHEQYF. The CDR3 bases are TGTGCCAGCAGCTCTGGACTAGCTGGTCTGAGCCACGAGCAGTACTTC. The chain combines TRBV7-9 with TRBJ2-7; 8 bases are a match to TRBD2. Germline V gives CDR1 SEHNR, CDR2 FQNEAQ (reference sequence). The CDR3 has 16 residues. The ends lost 4 bases at V and 5 bases at J; junction bases unmatched: 13.

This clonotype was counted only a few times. CDR3 sequence: CASTPMADGELFF. The CDR3 nucleotides read TGCGCCAGCACCCCCATGGCAGACGGGGAGCTGTTTTTT. V usage is TRBV5-1 and J usage is TRBJ2-2; D gene ambiguous. V lost 6 bases and J lost 7, with 13 bases in between. The germline gives CDR1 SGHRS, CDR2 YFSETQ. The CDR3 loop spans 13 amino acids.

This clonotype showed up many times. DNA for the CDR3: TGTGCCAGCAGTCAGGGAACCGGGCGGAACTACAATGAGCAGTTCTTC. It translates to CASSQGTGRNYNEQFF. The rearrangement joins TRBV7-2 to TRBJ2-1; a possible D gene is TRBD1 (5 bases). Trimming took 6 bases from V and 3 from J, leaving 18 bases between them. The CDR3 is made up of 16 amino acids. CDR1 SGHTA and CDR2 FQGNSA come from the germline V gene.

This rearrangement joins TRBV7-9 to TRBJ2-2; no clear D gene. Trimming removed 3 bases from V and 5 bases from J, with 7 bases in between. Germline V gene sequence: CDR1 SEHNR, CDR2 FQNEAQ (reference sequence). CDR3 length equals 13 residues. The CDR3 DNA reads TGTGCCAGCAGCTTGGCGGTTACCGGGGAGCTGTTTTTT. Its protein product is CASSLAVTGELFF.

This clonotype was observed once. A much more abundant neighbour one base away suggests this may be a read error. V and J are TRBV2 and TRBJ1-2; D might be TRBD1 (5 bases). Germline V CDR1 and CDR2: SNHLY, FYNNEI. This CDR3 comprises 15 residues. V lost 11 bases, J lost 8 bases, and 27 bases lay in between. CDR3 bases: TGTGCCTGCACCCGCCAACCGGGACCCGGAGGGGGCTACACCTTC. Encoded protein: CACTRQPGPGGGYTF.

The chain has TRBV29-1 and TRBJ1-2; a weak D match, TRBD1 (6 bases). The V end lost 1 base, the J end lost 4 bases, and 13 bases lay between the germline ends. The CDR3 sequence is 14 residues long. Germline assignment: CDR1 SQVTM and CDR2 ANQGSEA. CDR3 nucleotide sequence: TGCAGCGTTGAAGTTTTGACAGGATTCTATGGCTACACCTTC. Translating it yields CSVEVLTGFYGYTF.

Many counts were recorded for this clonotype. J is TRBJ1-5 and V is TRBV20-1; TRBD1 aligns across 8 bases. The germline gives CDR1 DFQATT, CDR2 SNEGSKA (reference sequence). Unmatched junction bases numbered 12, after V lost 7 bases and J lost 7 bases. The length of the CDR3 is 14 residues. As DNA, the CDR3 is TGCAGTGGTAGCATCAGGGGGCGAGGACAGCCCCAGCATTTT. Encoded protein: CSGSIRGRGQPQHF.

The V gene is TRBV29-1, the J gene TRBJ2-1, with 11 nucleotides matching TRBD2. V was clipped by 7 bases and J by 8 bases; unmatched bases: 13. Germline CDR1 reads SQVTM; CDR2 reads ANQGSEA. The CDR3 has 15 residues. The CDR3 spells CSGILAGDILDEQFF. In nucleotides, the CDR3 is TGCAGCGGGATACTAGCGGGAGACATCTTGGATGAGCAGTTCTTC.

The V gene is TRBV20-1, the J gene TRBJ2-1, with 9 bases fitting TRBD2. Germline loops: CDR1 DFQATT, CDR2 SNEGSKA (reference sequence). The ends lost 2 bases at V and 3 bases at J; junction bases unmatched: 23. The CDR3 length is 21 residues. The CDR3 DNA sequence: TGCAGTGCTAGATGGATTCGAGCGTATACGCGGGAGGGCCGACTCTACAATGAGCAGTTCTTC. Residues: CSARWIRAYTREGRLYNEQFF.

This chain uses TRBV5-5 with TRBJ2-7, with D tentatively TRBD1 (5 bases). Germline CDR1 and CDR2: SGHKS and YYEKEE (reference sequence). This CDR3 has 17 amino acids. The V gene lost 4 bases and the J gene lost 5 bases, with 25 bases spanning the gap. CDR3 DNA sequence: TGTGCCAGCAGCCTACGGATTAAACATCAGGGTTCCCACGAGCAGTACTTC. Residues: CASSLRIKHQGSHEQYF.

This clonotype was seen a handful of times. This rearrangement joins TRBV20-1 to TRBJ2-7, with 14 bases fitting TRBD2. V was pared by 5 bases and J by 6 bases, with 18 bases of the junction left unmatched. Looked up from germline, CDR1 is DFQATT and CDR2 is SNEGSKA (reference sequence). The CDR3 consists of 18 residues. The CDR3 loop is CSAQPDRGLAGARGEQYF. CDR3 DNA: TGCAGTGCTCAGCCGGACAGGGGACTAGCGGGGGCCAGGGGCGAGCAGTACTTC.

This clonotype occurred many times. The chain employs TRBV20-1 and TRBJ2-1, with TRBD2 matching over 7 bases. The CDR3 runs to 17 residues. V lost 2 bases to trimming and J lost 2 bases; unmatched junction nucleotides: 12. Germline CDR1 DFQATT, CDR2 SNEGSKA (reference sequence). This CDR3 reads CSARPKGTTHTYNEQFF. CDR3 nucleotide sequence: TGCAGTGCTAGACCCAAAGGGACTACCCATACCTACAATGAGCAGTTCTTC.

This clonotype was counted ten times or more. CDR3 amino acids: CASSAPGTRSSYNEQFF. For the CDR3, the DNA is TGTGCCAGCAGCGCACCAGGAACCCGGAGCTCCTACAATGAGCAGTTCTTC. The rearrangement joins TRBV3-1 to TRBJ2-1, with D uncertain. The V gene lost 5 bases and the J gene lost 0 bases, with 17 bases spanning the gap. The CDR3 sequence is 17 residues long. Germline values: CDR1 LGHDT, CDR2 YNNKEL (reference sequence).

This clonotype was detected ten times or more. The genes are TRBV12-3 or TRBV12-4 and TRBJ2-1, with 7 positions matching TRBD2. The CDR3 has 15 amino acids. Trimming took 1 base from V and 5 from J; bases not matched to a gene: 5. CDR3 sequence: CASSLDGRTNNEQFF. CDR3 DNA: TGTGCCAGCAGTTTAGACGGGAGGACCAACAATGAGCAGTTCTTC.

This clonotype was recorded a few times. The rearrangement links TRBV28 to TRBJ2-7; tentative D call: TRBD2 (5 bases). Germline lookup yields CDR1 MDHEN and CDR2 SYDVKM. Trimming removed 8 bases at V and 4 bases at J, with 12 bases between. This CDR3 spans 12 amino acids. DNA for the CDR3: TGTGCCAGCGGGAGTACAGCTTACGAGCAGTACTTC. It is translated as CASGSTAYEQYF.

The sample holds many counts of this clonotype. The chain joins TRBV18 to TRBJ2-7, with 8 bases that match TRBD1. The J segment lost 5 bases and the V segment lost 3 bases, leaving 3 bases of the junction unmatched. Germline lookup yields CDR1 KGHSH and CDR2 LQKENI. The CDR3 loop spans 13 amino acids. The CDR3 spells CASSPMDRDEQYF. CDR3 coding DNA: TGTGCCAGCTCACCGATGGACAGGGACGAGCAGTACTTC.

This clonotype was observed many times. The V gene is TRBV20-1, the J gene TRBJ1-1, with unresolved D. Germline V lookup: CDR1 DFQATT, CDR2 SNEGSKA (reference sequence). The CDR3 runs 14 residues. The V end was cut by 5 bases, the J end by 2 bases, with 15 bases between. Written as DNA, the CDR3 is TGCAGTGCTGGAACCTTAGTCACCAACACTGAAGCTTTCTTT. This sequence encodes CSAGTLVTNTEAFF.

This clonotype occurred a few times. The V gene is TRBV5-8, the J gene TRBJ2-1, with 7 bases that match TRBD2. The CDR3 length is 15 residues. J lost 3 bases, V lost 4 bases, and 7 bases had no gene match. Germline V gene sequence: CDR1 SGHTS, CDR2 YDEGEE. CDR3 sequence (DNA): TGTGCCAGCAGCCCTAAACTAGCGCTCTACAATGAGCAGTTCTTC. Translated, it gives CASSPKLALYNEQFF.

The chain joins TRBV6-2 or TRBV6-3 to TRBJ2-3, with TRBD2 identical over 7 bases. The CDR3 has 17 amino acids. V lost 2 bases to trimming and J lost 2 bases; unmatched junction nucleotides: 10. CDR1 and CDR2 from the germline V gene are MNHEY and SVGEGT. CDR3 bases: TGTGCCAGCAGTTACGGGGGGGGTAGTTTGGCCACAGATACGCAGTATTTT. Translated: CASSYGGGSLATDTQYF.

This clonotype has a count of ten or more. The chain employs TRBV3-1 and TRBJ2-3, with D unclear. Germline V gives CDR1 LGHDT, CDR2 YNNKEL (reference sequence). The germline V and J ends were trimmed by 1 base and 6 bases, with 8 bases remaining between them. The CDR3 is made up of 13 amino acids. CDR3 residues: CASSQVSRDTQYF. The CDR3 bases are TGTGCCAGCAGCCAAGTTTCTCGCGATACGCAGTATTTT.

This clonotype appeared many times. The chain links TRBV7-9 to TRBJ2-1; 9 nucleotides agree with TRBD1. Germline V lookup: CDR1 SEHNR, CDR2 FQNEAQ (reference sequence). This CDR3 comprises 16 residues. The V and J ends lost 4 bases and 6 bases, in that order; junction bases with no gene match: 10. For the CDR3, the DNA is TGTGCCAGCAGCTGGTTGTCTGGGACAGGGACCAATGAGCAGTTCTTC. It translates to CASSWLSGTGTNEQFF.

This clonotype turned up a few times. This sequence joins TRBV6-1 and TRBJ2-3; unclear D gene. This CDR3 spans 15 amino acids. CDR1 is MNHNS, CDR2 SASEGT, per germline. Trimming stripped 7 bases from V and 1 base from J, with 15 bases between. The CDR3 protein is CASTPGWVGTDTQYF. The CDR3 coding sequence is TGTGCCAGCACCCCTGGATGGGTAGGCACAGATACGCAGTATTTT.

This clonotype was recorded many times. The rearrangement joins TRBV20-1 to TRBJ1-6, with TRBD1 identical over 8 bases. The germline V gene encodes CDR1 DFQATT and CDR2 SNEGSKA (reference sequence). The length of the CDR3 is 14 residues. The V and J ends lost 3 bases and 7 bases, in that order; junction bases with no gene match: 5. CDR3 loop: CSAREDRANSPLHF. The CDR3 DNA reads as TGCAGTGCTAGGGAGGACAGGGCAAATTCACCCCTCCACTTT.

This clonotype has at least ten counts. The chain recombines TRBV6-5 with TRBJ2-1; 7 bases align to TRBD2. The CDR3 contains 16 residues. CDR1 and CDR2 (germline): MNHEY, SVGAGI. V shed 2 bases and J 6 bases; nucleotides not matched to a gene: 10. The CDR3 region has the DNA TGTGCCAGCAGTTACGGGACTCGGGGACTATTCAATGAGCAGTTCTTC. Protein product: CASSYGTRGLFNEQFF.

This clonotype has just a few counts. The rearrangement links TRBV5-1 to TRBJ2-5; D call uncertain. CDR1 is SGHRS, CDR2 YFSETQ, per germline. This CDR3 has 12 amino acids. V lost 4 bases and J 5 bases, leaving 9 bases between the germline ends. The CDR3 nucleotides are TGCGCCAGCAGCCAGATAGGGGAGACCCAGTACTTC. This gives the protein CASSQIGETQYF.

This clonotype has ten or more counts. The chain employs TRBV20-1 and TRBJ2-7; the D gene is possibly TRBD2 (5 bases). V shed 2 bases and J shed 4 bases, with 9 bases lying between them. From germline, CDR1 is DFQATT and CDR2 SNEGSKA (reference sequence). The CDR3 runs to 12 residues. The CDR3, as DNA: TGCAGTGCTAGAAAACTAGAATACGAGCAGTACTTC. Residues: CSARKLEYEQYF.

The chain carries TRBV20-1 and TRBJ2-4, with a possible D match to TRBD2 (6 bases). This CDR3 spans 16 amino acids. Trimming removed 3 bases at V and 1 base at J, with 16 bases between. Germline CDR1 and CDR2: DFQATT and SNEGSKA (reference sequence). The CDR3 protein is CSARPRVGRAKNIQYF. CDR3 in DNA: TGCAGTGCTAGGCCGAGGGTGGGGAGGGCCAAAAACATTCAGTACTTC.

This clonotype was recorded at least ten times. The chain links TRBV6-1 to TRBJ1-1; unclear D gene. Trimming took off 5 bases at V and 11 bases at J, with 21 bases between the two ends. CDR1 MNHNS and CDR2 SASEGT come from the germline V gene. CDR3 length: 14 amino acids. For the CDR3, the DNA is TGTGCCAGCAGTTCCGGGCCGGCTAATGTTCGGGCTTTCTTT. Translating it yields CASSSGPANVRAFF.

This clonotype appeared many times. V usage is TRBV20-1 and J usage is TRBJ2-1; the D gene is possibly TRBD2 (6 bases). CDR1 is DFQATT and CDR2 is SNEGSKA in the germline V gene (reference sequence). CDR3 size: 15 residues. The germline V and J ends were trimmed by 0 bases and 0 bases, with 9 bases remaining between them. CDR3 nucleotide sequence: TGCAGTGCTAGAGATGCGGGAAGCTCCTACAATGAGCAGTTCTTC. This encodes CSARDAGSSYNEQFF.

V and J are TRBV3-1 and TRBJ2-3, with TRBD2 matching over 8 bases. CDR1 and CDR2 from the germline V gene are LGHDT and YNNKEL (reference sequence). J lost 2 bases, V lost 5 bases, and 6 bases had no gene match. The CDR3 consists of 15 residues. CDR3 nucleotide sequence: TGTGCCAGCAGCTTCTTAGCGGGAAACACAGATACGCAGTATTTT. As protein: CASSFLAGNTDTQYF.